The 32 T cell receptor beta chains in this list originate from one sample, sequenced in a study of T cell repertoires in cytomegalovirus infection. Using its own MiXCR run on the reads, TCRdb lists one record per CDR3 protein. The table shows hundreds of thousands of distinct CDR3 sequences, with roughly 17% occurring only once. The sequenced sample consisted of PBMCs. The source is a human donor in good health (CMV status not recorded). Some clones in this sample may be carry-over from other donors' samples.

With respect to this clonotype: A much larger clonotype is one base distant, so this may be a read error. The chain couples TRBV4-1 to TRBJ2-1; 8 bases are a match to TRBD2. CDR1 is MGHRA, CDR2 YSYEKL, per germline. The ends lost 4 bases at V and 11 bases at J; junction bases unmatched: 16. This CDR3 contains 16 residues. The DNA for the CDR3 is TGCGCCAGCAGCCCAGATCGAATTACTAGCGGCCTTAAGCAGTTCTTC. Its protein product is CASSPDRITSGLKQFF.

This clonotype has ten or more counts. The chain recombines TRBV25-1 with TRBJ2-3; 7 bases are a match to TRBD2. The CDR3 has 16 residues. J gave up 0 bases and V 5 bases, and 8 bases lay outside the gene matches. Germline lookup yields CDR1 MGHDK and CDR2 SYGVNS. The CDR3 protein is CASSRGLSASTDTQYF. CDR3 in DNA: TGTGCCAGCAGTAGGGGACTATCAGCGAGCACAGATACGCAGTATTTT.

Ten or more counts support this clonotype. The rearrangement joins TRBV7-3 to TRBJ2-1, with 7 bases that match TRBD1. V was clipped by 5 bases and J by 6 bases; unmatched bases: 13. This CDR3 region has 16 residues. The germline V gene has CDR1 SGHTA and CDR2 FQGTGA. DNA for the CDR3: TGTGCCAGCAGCCTTATCCCATCGGGACAGTCCAATGAGCAGTTCTTC. This encodes CASSLIPSGQSNEQFF.

This clonotype was seen only a few times. This sequence joins TRBV24-1 and TRBJ2-5; 14 nucleotides agree with TRBD2. Germline V CDR1 and CDR2: KGHDR, SFDVKD. The CDR3 sequence is 16 residues long. The ends lost 3 bases at V and 5 bases at J; junction bases unmatched: 4. Here the CDR3 reads CATSDGLAGGSETQYF. The CDR3 DNA sequence: TGTGCCACCAGTGATGGACTAGCGGGGGGATCGGAGACCCAGTACTTC.

This clonotype was seen a handful of times. The chain is built from TRBV7-6 and TRBJ2-7; 8 bases align to TRBD2. Looked up from germline, CDR1 is SGHVS and CDR2 is FNYEAQ. Unmatched junction bases numbered 3, after V lost 5 bases and J lost 6 bases. The CDR3 contains 12 residues. CDR3 in DNA: TGTGCCAGCAGCCTTAGCGGGGTCGAGCAGTACTTC. Encoded protein: CASSLSGVEQYF. The variable domain in full, with the rest retrieved from reference TRBV7-6 and TRBJ2-7, is GAGVSQSPRYKVTKRGQDVALRCDPISGHVSLYWYRQALGQGPEFLTYFNYEAQQDKSGLPNDRFSAERPEGSISTLTIQRTEQRDSAMYRCASSLSGVEQYFGPGTRLTVT.

The sample holds many counts of this clonotype. The chain uses TRBV18 and TRBJ1-3, with a tentative D call TRBD1 (6 bases). The CDR3 has 17 amino acids. CDR1 is KGHSH and CDR2 is LQKENI in the germline V gene. V was clipped by 6 bases and J by 0 bases, with 18 bases between them. CDR3: CASSGQRQVPSGNTIYF. The CDR3 DNA reads as TGTGCCAGCTCCGGACAGCGCCAAGTCCCCTCTGGAAACACCATATATTTT.

This clonotype was recorded at least ten times. The chain carries TRBV6-5 and TRBJ2-7, with D possibly TRBD2 on 5 matching bases. The CDR3 loop spans 13 amino acids. Trimming left V 0 bases short and J 6 bases short, with 9 bases between. The V gene's germline CDR1 is MNHEY and CDR2 SVGAGI. In DNA, the CDR3 is TGTGCCAGCAGTTACTCGAGAGGGAGCGAGCAGTACTTC. Its protein product is CASSYSRGSEQYF.

The chain is built from TRBV25-1 and TRBJ2-3; D unresolved. The germline CDR1 and CDR2 sequences are MGHDK and SYGVNS. Trimming cost V 1 base and J 1 base, with 9 bases left between them. This CDR3 contains 15 residues. In DNA, the CDR3 is TGTGCCAGCAGTGAATTTGGGTGGGGCACAGATACGCAGTATTTT. Residues: CASSEFGWGTDTQYF.

This chain joins TRBV6-2 or TRBV6-3 and TRBJ1-5; 7 positions match TRBD1. Germline trimming cut 5 bases from V and 5 bases from J; bases unmatched to any gene: 6. Germline CDR1 reads MNHEY; CDR2 reads SVGEGT. This CDR3 comprises 14 residues. CDR3 amino acids: CASSQDRIYQPQHF. CDR3 sequence (DNA): TGTGCCAGCAGTCAGGACAGGATCTATCAGCCCCAGCATTTT.

This clonotype was seen repeatedly, ten times or more. The chain couples TRBV6-6 to TRBJ2-7, with 8 bases identical to TRBD1. Losses at the gene ends were 2 bases for V and 6 bases for J; bases not matched to a gene: 9. CDR3 length: 15 residues. CDR1 is MNHNY, CDR2 SVGAGI, per germline (reference sequence). CDR3 nucleotide sequence: TGTGCCAGCAGTTACCCCAGCAGGGGGCCTGTCGAGCAGTACTTC. Protein sequence: CASSYPSRGPVEQYF.

The chain has TRBV20-1 and TRBJ2-1; 11 bases agree with TRBD2. Per germline, CDR1 DFQATT and CDR2 SNEGSKA (reference sequence). V lost 5 bases to trimming and J lost 9 bases; unmatched junction nucleotides: 6. The CDR3 runs to 13 residues. The CDR3 is CSALSSGGTEQFF. CDR3 DNA sequence: TGCAGTGCTTTGTCTAGCGGGGGGACTGAGCAGTTCTTC.

The sample holds a few counts of this clonotype. J is TRBJ2-7 and V is TRBV7-9, with 7 bases identical to TRBD1. Trimming cost V 5 bases and J 1 base; bases outside gene matches: 2. The germline V gene has CDR1 SEHNR and CDR2 FQNEAQ (reference sequence). The CDR3 has 13 residues. The CDR3 bases are TGTGCCAGCAGCATGGGACAGTCCTACGAGCAGTACTTC. Its protein is CASSMGQSYEQYF.

This clonotype was recorded once. The J gene is TRBJ1-5, the V gene TRBV7-6; 7 positions agree with TRBD1. V gave up 1 base and J gave up 5 bases; unmatched junction bases: 11. The CDR3 spans 17 residues. Germline lookup yields CDR1 SGHVS and CDR2 FNYEAQ. For the CDR3, the DNA is TGTGCCAGCAGCTTAGGCGTGTGTGTAGGGGGCGATCAGCCCCAGCATTTT. This gives the protein CASSLGVCVGGDQPQHF. Together with reference TRBV7-6 and TRBJ1-5, the CDR3 gives the full variable domain: GAGVSQSPRYKVTKRGQDVALRCDPISGHVSLYWYRQALGQGPEFLTYFNYEAQQDKSGLPNDRFSAERPEGSISTLTIQRTEQRDSAMYRCASSLGVCVGGDQPQHFGDGTRLSIL.

This clonotype was seen a handful of times. V usage is TRBV6-1 and J usage is TRBJ2-7; D gene unclear. CDR3 length: 12 residues. Trimming removed 5 bases at V and 6 bases at J, with 11 bases between. Per the germline V gene, CDR1 is MNHNS and CDR2 is SASEGT. This chain's CDR3 is CASSSGQREQYF. In nucleotides, the CDR3 is TGTGCCAGCAGTTCTGGCCAGCGCGAGCAGTACTTC.

This clonotype was seen more than once but under ten times. V and J are TRBV12-3 or TRBV12-4 and TRBJ2-3; perhaps TRBD2 as D (5 bases). CDR3 length: 14 amino acids. V lost 3 bases to trimming and J lost 10 bases, with 17 bases between them. CDR3 sequence: CASSFSRRLGAQYF. As DNA, the CDR3 is TGTGCCAGCAGTTTCAGCAGACGCTTGGGAGCGCAGTATTTT.

This clonotype appeared a few times. The chain couples TRBV7-3 to TRBJ2-1; tentative D call: TRBD2 (5 bases). Germline V lookup: CDR1 SGHTA, CDR2 FQGTGA. Trimming pared 1 base from V and 8 bases from J, leaving 12 bases between. The CDR3 covers 14 residues. The CDR3 region has the DNA TGTGCCAGCAGCTTAAATTTCCTAGCACATGAGCAGTTCTTC. Translated, it gives CASSLNFLAHEQFF.

This clonotype has more than one count but fewer than ten. This rearrangement joins TRBV7-9 to TRBJ2-5; D call uncertain. The germline V gene has CDR1 SEHNR and CDR2 FQNEAQ (reference sequence). The CDR3 consists of 16 residues. Deletions cut 7 bases from V and 0 bases from J, with 18 bases between. CDR3 sequence reads: CASIVSTGGHQETQYF. The CDR3 DNA sequence: TGTGCCAGCATCGTAAGCACGGGCGGACACCAAGAGACCCAGTACTTC.

This clonotype was seen more than once but under ten times. The genes are TRBV12-3 or TRBV12-4 and TRBJ1-4; TRBD1 matches at 8 bases. V gave up 6 bases and J gave up 3 bases; unmatched junction bases: 15. This CDR3 contains 18 residues. CDR3 protein: CASRKGGRGLFANEKLFF. CDR3 bases: TGTGCCAGCAGAAAAGGTGGCAGGGGGCTTTTTGCTAATGAAAAACTGTTTTTT.

This clonotype was seen ten or more times. The J gene is TRBJ1-2, the V gene TRBV15, with a tentative D call TRBD1 (6 bases). The V end lost 3 bases, the J end lost 8 bases, and 13 bases lay between the germline ends. CDR3 length equals 13 residues. Looked up from germline, CDR1 is LNHNV and CDR2 is YYDKDF (reference sequence). The CDR3 DNA sequence: TGTGCCACCAGCAGGGATCTTCAGGGGGGCTACACCTTC. This codes for CATSRDLQGGYTF.

This clonotype showed up just a few times. The V call is TRBV4-1, the J call TRBJ2-1; TRBD1 matches at 8 bases. Germline V gives CDR1 MGHRA, CDR2 YSYEKL. The CDR3 spans 15 residues. The V gene end was trimmed by 8 bases and the J gene end by 6 bases; junction bases not matched to a gene: 12. As DNA, the CDR3 is TGCGCCAGCGGGGGACAGGCGATAAAGGTCAATGAGCAGTTCTTC. It yields the protein CASGGQAIKVNEQFF.

This clonotype was picked up many times. This chain joins TRBV12-3 or TRBV12-4 and TRBJ2-5; 13 nucleotides align to TRBD2. The CDR3 spans 19 residues. J lost 1 base, V lost 1 base, and 9 bases had no gene match. The CDR3 sequence is CASSLVSAGLAGVQETQYF. The CDR3 nucleotides read TGTGCCAGCAGTTTAGTTTCCGCCGGACTAGCGGGGGTCCAAGAGACCCAGTACTTC.

This clonotype occurred a few times. The chain uses TRBV5-1 and TRBJ1-5; D call uncertain. Trimming cost V 0 bases and J 5 bases, with 18 bases left between them. The CDR3 loop spans 17 amino acids. Germline V gene lookup returns CDR1 SGHRS and CDR2 YFSETQ. The CDR3 nucleotides are TGCGCCAGCAGCTTGGGGGATATCGGATCTAACCATCAGCCCCAGCATTTT. Its translation: CASSLGDIGSNHQPQHF.

The chain uses TRBV6-5 and TRBJ1-1; no firm D call. The germline V gene encodes CDR1 MNHEY and CDR2 SVGAGI. This CDR3 spans 16 amino acids. V was shortened by 1 base and J by 4 bases, with 16 bases between the two germline ends. CDR3 DNA sequence: TGTGCCAGCAGTTACTTCCGGGGAGTGCAGAGCACTGAAGCTTTCTTT. It encodes CASSYFRGVQSTEAFF.

There are many counts of this clonotype. The chain carries TRBV7-2 and TRBJ2-1, with 9 nucleotides matching TRBD1. This CDR3 has 15 amino acids. Per germline, CDR1 SGHTA and CDR2 FQGNSA. With V trimmed by 3 bases and J by 9 bases, 9 bases remained unmatched. CDR3 bases: TGTGCCAGCAGCTTTTCGGGACAGGGAATGGGTGAGCAGTTCTTC. Amino acids: CASSFSGQGMGEQFF.

This clonotype was counted ten times or more. The rearrangement uses TRBV7-6 and TRBJ1-4; D is unresolved. This CDR3 region has 13 residues. Germline-derived CDR1 and CDR2 are SGHVS and FNYEAQ. Trimming removed 6 bases at V and 7 bases at J, with 12 bases between. CDR3 coding DNA: TGTGCCAGCAGGCCGGTCGGCCTTGAAAAACTGTTTTTT. As protein: CASRPVGLEKLFF.

This clonotype was counted between two and nine times. The J gene is TRBJ2-2, the V gene TRBV4-2; no reliable D call. The V gene lost 0 bases and the J gene lost 2 bases, with 10 bases spanning the gap. Per the germline V gene, CDR1 is LGHNA and CDR2 is YNFKEQ. This CDR3 is 16 amino acids long. In DNA form, the CDR3 reads TGTGCCAGCAGCCAAGAGAGGTACTCTAACACCGGGGAGCTGTTTTTT. Encoded protein: CASSQERYSNTGELFF.

The genes are TRBV20-1 and TRBJ2-3, with 7 bases matching TRBD1. CDR1 and CDR2 (germline): DFQATT, SNEGSKA (reference sequence). This CDR3 has 13 amino acids. V lost 8 bases and J lost 2; bases outside the gene matches: 7. CDR3 nucleotide sequence: TGCAGTCGCGACAGGGCACTCACAGATACGCAGTATTTT. This codes for CSRDRALTDTQYF.

The genes are TRBV29-1 and TRBJ2-2, with 10 nucleotides matching TRBD1. The CDR3 is 14 residues long. Germline CDR1 reads SQVTM; CDR2 reads ANQGSEA. J was trimmed by 5 bases and V by 5 bases; bases with no gene match: 5. DNA for the CDR3: TGCAGCGTTACAAGGACAGGGGGGACCGGGGAGCTGTTTTTT. The encoded protein is CSVTRTGGTGELFF.

This clonotype has a handful of counts. This chain joins TRBV7-2 and TRBJ1-5, with no clear D. Germline CDR1 and CDR2: SGHTA and FQGNSA. Deletions cut 7 bases from V and 1 base from J, with 8 bases between. This CDR3 spans 13 amino acids. The CDR3 sequence: CASTPDSNQPQHF. CDR3 DNA: TGTGCCAGCACCCCAGACAGCAATCAGCCCCAGCATTTT.

This clonotype has just a few counts. The V and J genes are TRBV28 and TRBJ1-4; 10 bases are a match to TRBD1. V trimming: 5 bases; J trimming: 6 bases; junction bases outside the gene matches: 6. Germline loops: CDR1 MDHEN, CDR2 SYDVKM. The CDR3 has 15 amino acids. CDR3 DNA: TGTGCCAGCAGTCCATCCGGGACAGGGGATGAAAAACTGTTTTTT. Translated, it gives CASSPSGTGDEKLFF.

The sample holds a few counts of this clonotype. This chain connects TRBV10-3 to TRBJ2-7; D may be TRBD2 (5 bases). Per germline, CDR1 ENHRY and CDR2 SYGVKD. The CDR3 totals 16 residues. Between the trimmed V and J ends, which lost 5 bases and 1 base, there was a span of 18 bases. The CDR3 loop is CAISNLADRGSYEQYF. The CDR3 DNA sequence: TGTGCCATCAGTAACCTAGCAGACCGAGGGTCCTACGAGCAGTACTTC.

The table lists this clonotype with a few counts. The CDR3, as DNA: TGTGCCATCAGTGTCGGGGAGTTGGAGACCCAGTACTTC. Translation: CAISVGELETQYF. V usage is TRBV10-3 and J usage is TRBJ2-5, with D possibly TRBD2 on 5 matching bases. The germline CDR1 and CDR2 sequences are ENHRY and SYGVKD. Trimming took 4 bases from V and 5 from J, leaving 11 bases between them. The CDR3 is 13 amino acids.